This T cell receptor beta chain is drawn from a study of blood T cells in healthy people across ages. Note on this clonotype: The target antigen is unknown.

PCR was performed a second time for about 7 to 12 cycles using a sample-barcoded 5' primer and a J-beta primer mix. From the 5' RACE reads, TCRdb called clonotypes with MiXCR, one entry per CDR3 protein. Among 550,000 to 800,000 distinct CDR3 sequences listed, 21% were seen once. Notes on the study in general: Observed TCR beta diversity showed a strong correlation with the percentage of naive T cells as measured by flow cytometry.

The V and J ends lost 4 bases and 1 base, in that order; junction bases with no gene match: 8. CDR3 length: 16 residues. Per the germline V gene, CDR1 is SGHVS and CDR2 is FQNEAQ. Healthy Russian Caucasian donors spanned ages roughly 6 to 100 years. Researchers collected approximately 9.9 milliliters of peripheral blood from every single donor. This sequence was found in a man in his 70s in good health. The J gene is TRBJ2-3, the V gene TRBV7-8; 7 bases map to TRBD2. Sequenced sample: blood. In nucleotides, the CDR3 is TGTGCCAGCAGCTACCTAGCGGCCCCTGGCACAGATACGCAGTATTTT. Translated, it gives CASSYLAAPGTDTQYF.